These 6 T cell receptor beta chains originate from one sample sequenced in a study of CXCR3-negative and CXCR3-positive naive CD8 T cells. Findings and limits, study-wide: Naive CXCR3-positive cells had TRB CDR3s more hydrophobic than those of CXCR3-negative naive cells.

Carrying UMI labels, the TRB cDNA libraries were prepared through 5' RACE. Following a re-call of the 5' RACE reads, TCRdb has one entry per CDR3 protein and lacks DNA. The sample totals about 6,700 distinct CDR3 sequences; its top ten clones hold 1.9%. These receptors lack a known antigen. Sequencing was done on a sample of naive CXCR3+ CD8+ T cells from blood. Subset noted: CD45RO-CCR7+CD27+CD95- naive CD8+ T cells expressing CXCR3 (TNR3+). The source of these receptors is a human donor in good health. Some clones in this sample may be carry-over from other donors' samples.

The chain is built from TRBV20-1 and TRBJ2-7; TCRdb's D call of TRBD1 is untestable without DNA. The CDR3 runs to 14 residues. Germline CDR1 and CDR2: DFQATT and SNEGSKA (reference sequence). CDR3: CSASARGLFGEQYF.

This clonotype registers medium-sized by frequency. This chain links TRBV29-1 with TRBJ2-1; TCRdb reports TRBD2, a call that lacks DNA to check it against. The CDR3 sequence is 15 residues long. CDR1 is SQVTM, CDR2 ANQGSEA, per germline. CDR3 in amino acids: CSVEGRPSSYNEQFF.

The genes are TRBV11-2 and TRBJ2-1. The germline gives CDR1 SGHAT, CDR2 FQNNGV. The CDR3 totals 15 residues. The CDR3 is CASSLGQELYNEQFF.

The chain joins TRBV7-8 to TRBJ2-7. Germline loops: CDR1 SGHVS, CDR2 FQNEAQ. This CDR3 comprises 15 residues. The CDR3 is CASSLSRVRSHEQYF. Full variable domain (rest looked up from reference TRBV7-8 and TRBJ2-7): GAGVSQSPRYKVAKRGQDVALRCDPISGHVSLFWYQQALGQGPEFLTYFQNEAQLDKSGLPSDRFFAERPEGSVSTLKIQRTQQEDSAVYLCASSLSRVRSHEQYFGPGTRLTVT.

This clonotype is deemed medium-sized by its frequency. The rearrangement uses TRBV24-1 and TRBJ2-3; TCRdb's D call of TRBD1 is untestable without DNA. Germline CDR1 and CDR2: KGHDR and SFDVKD. The CDR3 extends over 19 amino acids. The CDR3 loop is CATSDLRGGSGTGTDTQYF.

CDR3 amino acids: CSVEGGLAGTYEQYF. The chain employs TRBV29-1 and TRBJ2-7; TCRdb reports TRBD2, a call that lacks DNA to check it against. The CDR3 loop spans 15 amino acids. Germline lookup yields CDR1 SQVTM and CDR2 ANQGSEA.